Below are 10 T cell receptor beta chains sequenced from a single sample in a study of tumor-infiltrating lymphocytes in primary liver carcinoma. Blood RNA came from unsorted whole blood; germline DNA was also extracted. The authors made TCR beta cDNA from 500 to 600 ng total RNA with a constant-region primer. Employing slightly modified ARM-PCR, three nested multiplex PCR rounds were run, and these gave rise to the TCR beta libraries. Amplification in the first two PCR rounds was performed using TRBV1-TRBV30 forward primers and a C-beta reverse primer for around 11 cycles each. TCRdb passed the multiplex PCR reads through MiXCR, listing each CDR3 protein once. In the table there are 300,000 to 350,000 distinct CDR3 sequences, about 65% of which are singletons. The sample taken for sequencing was peripheral blood. All receptors come from a man aged 40-55 years with primary liver carcinoma and hepatitis B virus infection.

A single count supports this clonotype. A junction boundary mismatches the germline segment, possibly from a read error. V gene TRBV11-2 combines with J gene TRBJ1-2; D is perhaps TRBD1 (5 bases). The germline gives CDR1 SGHAT, CDR2 FQNNGV. This CDR3 is 16 amino acids long. CDR3 sequence: CASSLRRGAQNYDYTF. CDR3 bases: TGTGCGAGCAGCTTGAGGAGGGGTGCTCAGAACTATGACTACACCTTC.

This clonotype appeared many times. The V gene is TRBV6-5, the J gene TRBJ1-1; a possible D gene is TRBD1 (6 bases). This CDR3 has 11 residues. Germline CDR1 reads MNHEY; CDR2 reads SVGAGI. Trimming removed 6 bases at V and 8 bases at J, with 10 bases between. CDR3 loop: CASSLGQEAFF. CDR3 bases: TGTGCCAGCAGCCTGGGACAAGAAGCTTTCTTT.

The table lists this clonotype with a few counts. An end of the junction does not agree with germline; a read error may underlie this. The chain links TRBV11-2 to TRBJ2-5, with 10 bases fitting TRBD2. Germline values: CDR1 SGHAT, CDR2 FQNNGV. The CDR3 consists of 16 residues. The chain's CDR3 is CVSSSGTSGAGETQYF. The CDR3 DNA reads TGTGTCAGCAGCTCCGGCACTAGCGGGGCGGGGGAGACCCAGTACTTC.

This clonotype was seen ten or more times. The chain has TRBV6-1 and TRBJ1-5; D is uncertain. Trimming left V 7 bases short and J 0 bases short, with 10 bases between. Germline CDR1 MNHNS, CDR2 SASEGT. The CDR3 is 14 amino acids. This chain's CDR3 is CASKAQDSNQPQHF. The CDR3 region has the DNA TGTGCCAGCAAGGCTCAGGATAGCAATCAGCCCCAGCATTTT.

With regard to this clonotype: Here the CDR3 omits its conserved ending phenylalanine or tryptophan, so a read error is the likely source. The CDR3 region has the DNA TGTGCCAGCTTCACAGGGGGAAACACCGGGGATCTGTTTTAT. Its translation is CASFTGGNTGDLFY. The chain carries TRBV6-1 and TRBJ2-2; 8 positions match TRBD1. Germline V gene sequence: CDR1 MNHNS, CDR2 SASEGT. This CDR3 is built from 14 residues.

The gene calls are TRBV6-6 and TRBJ1-2; D not certain. From germline, CDR1 is MNHNY and CDR2 SVGAGI (reference sequence). V lost 5 bases to trimming and J lost 4 bases, with 14 bases between them. CDR3 length equals 14 residues. Written as DNA, the CDR3 is TGTGCCAGCAGTGACACGGCGGAGGGCTATGGCTACACCTTC. Protein sequence: CASSDTAEGYGYTF.

Details on this clonotype: An end of the junction does not agree with germline; a read error may underlie this. The rearrangement uses TRBV14 and TRBJ2-7; D unresolved. The germline V gene encodes CDR1 SGHDN and CDR2 FVKESK. The CDR3 consists of 16 residues. The DNA of the CDR3 is TGTGCCAGCGGCCAATCTGGGTTTGGGAACTGCTACGAGCAGTACTTC. Its translation is CASGQSGFGNCYEQYF.

V and J are TRBV28 and TRBJ1-2, with D possibly TRBD1 on 6 matching bases. Germline V lookup: CDR1 MDHEN, CDR2 SYDVKM. V was trimmed by 5 bases and J by 5 bases, leaving 9 bases between them. CDR3 length: 12 residues. The CDR3 spells CASSARGYGYTF. The CDR3 DNA is TGTGCCAGCAGTGCCAGGGGTTATGGCTACACCTTC.

This clonotype has a count of ten or more. The chain is built from TRBV6-5 and TRBJ2-1, with a weak D call TRBD2 (7 bases). Trimming removed 7 bases at V and 8 bases at J, with 18 bases between. Per germline, CDR1 MNHEY and CDR2 SVGAGI. The length of the CDR3 is 14 residues. CDR3 loop: CASKGGGTIYEQFF. DNA for the CDR3: TGTGCCAGCAAGGGGGGGGGAACAATTTATGAGCAGTTCTTC.

Turning to this clonotype: A much larger clone lies a single base off, so this may be a read error. The chain joins TRBV6-1 to TRBJ1-2, with TRBD1 matching over 7 bases. CDR1 MNHNS and CDR2 SASEGT come from the germline V gene. This CDR3 spans 16 amino acids. Trimming cost V 5 bases and J 2 bases; bases outside gene matches: 11. The DNA of the CDR3 is TGTGCCAGCAGTAGATTGGCCTGGACAGGAAACTATGGCTACACCTTC. Residues: CASSRLAWTGNYGYTF.